This T cell receptor (beta chain) was recovered during a study of blood T cells in healthy people across ages. A second PCR of roughly 6 to 12 cycles used a sample-barcoded 5' primer and a J-beta primer mix. TCRdb called the 5' RACE reads again in MiXCR, with one record for every CDR3 protein. The table records 540,000 or so distinct CDR3 sequences, around 24% of them present only once. V lost 2 bases and J lost 3; bases outside the gene matches: 15. The CDR3 runs to 18 residues. Germline CDR1 and CDR2: MNHNY and SVGAGI (reference sequence). This clonotype was detected ten times or more. The sample also formed part of further work on T cells of mothers and their children.

Sequenced material: blood. This chain connects TRBV6-6 to TRBJ2-5; TRBD1 matches 7 bases. The receptor was derived from a boy aged 10-17 years in good health. CDR3 sequence (DNA): TGTGCCAGCAGTTACAGGGGGCTTGCGGTTTCGGGCAAAGAGACCCAGTACTTC. It is translated as CASSYRGLAVSGKETQYF.